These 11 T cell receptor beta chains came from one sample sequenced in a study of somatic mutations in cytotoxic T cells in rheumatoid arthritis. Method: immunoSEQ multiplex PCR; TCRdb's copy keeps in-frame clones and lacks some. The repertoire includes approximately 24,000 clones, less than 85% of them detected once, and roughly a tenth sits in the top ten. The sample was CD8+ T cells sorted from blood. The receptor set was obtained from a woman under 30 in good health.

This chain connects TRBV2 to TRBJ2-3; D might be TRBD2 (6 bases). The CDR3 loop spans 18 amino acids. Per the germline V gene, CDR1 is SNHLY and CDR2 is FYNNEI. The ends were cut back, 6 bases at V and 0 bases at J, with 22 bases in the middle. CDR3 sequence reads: CASRGPFGRELSTDTQYF. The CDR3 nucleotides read TGTGCCAGCAGGGGCCCTTTTGGACGGGAGTTAAGCACAGATACGCAGTATTTT. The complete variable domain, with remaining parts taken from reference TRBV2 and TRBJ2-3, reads EPEVTQTPSHQVTQMGQEVILRCVPISNHLYFYWYRQILGQKVEFLVSFYNNEISEKSEIFDDQFSVERPDGSNFTLKIRSTKLEDSAMYFCASRGPFGRELSTDTQYFGPGTRLTVL.

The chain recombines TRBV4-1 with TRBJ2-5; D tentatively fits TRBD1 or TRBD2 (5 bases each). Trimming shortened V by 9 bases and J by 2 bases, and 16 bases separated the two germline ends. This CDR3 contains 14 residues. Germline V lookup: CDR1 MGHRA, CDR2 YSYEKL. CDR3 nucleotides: TGCGCCAGTAGTCGGTTAGAGGGGCAAGAGACCCAGTACTTC. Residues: CASSRLEGQETQYF.

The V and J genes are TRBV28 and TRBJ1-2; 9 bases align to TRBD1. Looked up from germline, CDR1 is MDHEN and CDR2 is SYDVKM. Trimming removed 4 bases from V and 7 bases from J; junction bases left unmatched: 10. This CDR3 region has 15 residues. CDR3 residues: CASSSPGQGGVGYTF. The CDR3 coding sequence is TGTGCCAGCAGTTCTCCGGGACAGGGAGGGGTTGGCTACACCTTC.

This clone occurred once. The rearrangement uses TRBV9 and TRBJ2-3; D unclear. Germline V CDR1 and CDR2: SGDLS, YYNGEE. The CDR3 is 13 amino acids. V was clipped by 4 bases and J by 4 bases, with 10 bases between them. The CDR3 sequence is CASSLRVADTQYF. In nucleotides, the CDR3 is TGTGCCAGCAGCCTCCGAGTAGCAGATACGCAGTATTTT.

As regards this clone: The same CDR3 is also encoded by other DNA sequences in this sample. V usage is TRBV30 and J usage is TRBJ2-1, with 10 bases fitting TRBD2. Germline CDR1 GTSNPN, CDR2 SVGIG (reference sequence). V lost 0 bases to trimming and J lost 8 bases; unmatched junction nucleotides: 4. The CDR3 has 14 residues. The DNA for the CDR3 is TGTGCCTGGAGTGTAAGCGGGGGGGCGTATGAGCAGTTCTTC. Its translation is CAWSVSGGAYEQFF.

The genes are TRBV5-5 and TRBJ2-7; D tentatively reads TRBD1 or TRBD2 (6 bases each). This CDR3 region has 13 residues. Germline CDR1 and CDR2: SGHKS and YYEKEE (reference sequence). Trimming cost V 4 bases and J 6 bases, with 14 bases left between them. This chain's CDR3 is CASSLGGGTEQYF. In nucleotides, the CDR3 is TGTGCCAGCAGCCTAGGAGGGGGGACCGAGCAGTACTTC.

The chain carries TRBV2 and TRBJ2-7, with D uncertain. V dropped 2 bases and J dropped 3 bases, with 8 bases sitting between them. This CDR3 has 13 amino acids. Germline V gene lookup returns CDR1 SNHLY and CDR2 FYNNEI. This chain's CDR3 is CASSERSLYEQYF. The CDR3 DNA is TGTGCCAGCAGTGAACGGTCCCTCTACGAGCAGTACTTC.

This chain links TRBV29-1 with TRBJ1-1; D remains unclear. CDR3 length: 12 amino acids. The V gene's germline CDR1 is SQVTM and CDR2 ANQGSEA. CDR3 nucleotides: TGCAGAGTTCAAGCCATGAACACTGAAGCTTTCTTT. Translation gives CRVQAMNTEAFF.

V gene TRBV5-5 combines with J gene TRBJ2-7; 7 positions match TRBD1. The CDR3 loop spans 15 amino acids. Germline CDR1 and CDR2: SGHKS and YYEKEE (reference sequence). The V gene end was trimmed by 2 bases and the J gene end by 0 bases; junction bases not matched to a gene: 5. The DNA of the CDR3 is TGTGCCAGCAGCTTCACCGGGACAGCCTCCTACGAGCAGTACTTC. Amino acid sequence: CASSFTGTASYEQYF.

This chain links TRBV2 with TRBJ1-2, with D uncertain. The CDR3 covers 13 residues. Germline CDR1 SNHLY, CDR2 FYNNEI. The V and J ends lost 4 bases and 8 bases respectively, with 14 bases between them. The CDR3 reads CASSAKWDGGYTF. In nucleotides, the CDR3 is TGTGCCAGCAGTGCAAAGTGGGATGGAGGCTACACCTTC.

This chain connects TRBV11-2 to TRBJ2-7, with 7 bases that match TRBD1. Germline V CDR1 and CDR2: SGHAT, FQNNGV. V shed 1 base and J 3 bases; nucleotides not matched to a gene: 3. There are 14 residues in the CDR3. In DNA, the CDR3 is TGTGCCAGCAGCTTAGGGGGACAGATCTACGAGCAGTACTTC. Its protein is CASSLGGQIYEQYF.